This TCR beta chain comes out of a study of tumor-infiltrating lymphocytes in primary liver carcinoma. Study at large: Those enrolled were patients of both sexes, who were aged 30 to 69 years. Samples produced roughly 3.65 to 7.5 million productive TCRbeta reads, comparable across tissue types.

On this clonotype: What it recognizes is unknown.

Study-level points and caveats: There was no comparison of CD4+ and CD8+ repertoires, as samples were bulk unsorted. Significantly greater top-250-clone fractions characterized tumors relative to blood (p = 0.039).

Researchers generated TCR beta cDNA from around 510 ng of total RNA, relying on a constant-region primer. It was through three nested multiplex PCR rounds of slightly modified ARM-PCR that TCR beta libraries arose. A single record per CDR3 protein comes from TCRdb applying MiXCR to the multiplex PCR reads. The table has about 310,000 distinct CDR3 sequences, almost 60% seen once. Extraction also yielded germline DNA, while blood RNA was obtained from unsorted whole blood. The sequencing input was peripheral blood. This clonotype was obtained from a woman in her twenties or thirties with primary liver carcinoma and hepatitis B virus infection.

As DNA, the CDR3 is TGTGCCAGCAGCCCGGACGGGAGTAATTCACCCCTCCACTTT. Protein: CASSPDGSNSPLHF. The chain employs TRBV12-3 or TRBV12-4 and TRBJ1-6; D gene uncertain. The CDR3 is made up of 14 amino acids. Trimming stripped 6 bases from V and 6 bases from J, with 12 bases between.